The 12 T cell receptor beta chains listed next were all sequenced from one sample in a study of T cell responses to AZD1222 COVID-19 vaccine (dated by TCRdb to the early 2020s). The label giving this sample's time point can be read as: about 28 days (+/-7) after the second vaccine dose. The receptor library was made with the immunoSEQ multiplex PCR assay. The table comes from immuneACCESS by way of TCRdb, which keeps in-frame sequences with V and J called. Part of the clones is missing from these tables; in studies checked, under half for an unresolved V gene and the rest for unknown reasons. Within this sample are 130,000 or so clones, with 90% to 95% of them counted one time only. The ten largest account for about 4% of the sample. The sample was peripheral blood, taken 28 days after the second AZD1222 dose. The receptors were gathered from an adult who received the AZD1222 COVID-19 vaccine.

The CDR3 loop is CASSFSQGTEAFF. DNA of the CDR3: TGTGCCAGCAGTTTCTCACAGGGCACTGAAGCTTTCTTT. This chain uses TRBV12-3 or TRBV12-4 with TRBJ1-1; possible D gene TRBD1, 6 bases. This CDR3 has 13 residues. The V and J ends lost 3 bases and 4 bases respectively, with 9 bases between them.

This chain connects TRBV9 to TRBJ1-6, with D maybe TRBD1 (5 bases). CDR1 and CDR2 (germline): SGDLS, YYNGEE. The germline V and J ends were trimmed by 4 bases and 8 bases, with 16 bases remaining between them. The CDR3 has 15 amino acids. CDR3 protein: CASSLGDPGDSPLHF. The CDR3 region has the DNA TGTGCCAGCAGCCTAGGGGACCCGGGCGATTCACCCCTCCACTTT.

CDR3 residues: CASSYRLLDSTEQYF. In nucleotides, the CDR3 is TGTGCCAGCAGTTACCGGTTGCTGGACAGCACCGAGCAGTACTTC. This chain joins TRBV6-5 and TRBJ2-7, with a weak D call TRBD1 (6 bases). The germline V gene has CDR1 MNHEY and CDR2 SVGAGI. V lost 2 bases and J 6 bases, leaving 17 bases between the germline ends. The length of the CDR3 is 15 residues.

The rearrangement uses TRBV6-5 and TRBJ2-1, with D possibly matching TRBD2 (5 bases). V was trimmed by 0 bases and J by 5 bases, leaving 8 bases between them. The CDR3 is 14 residues long. Germline V gives CDR1 MNHEY, CDR2 SVGAGI. The chain's CDR3 is CASSYSTGDNEQFF. Here the CDR3 DNA reads TGTGCCAGCAGTTACTCGACCGGGGACAATGAGCAGTTCTTC.

The V and J genes are TRBV7-8 and TRBJ1-1, with D possibly being TRBD1 (5 bases). CDR3 size: 16 residues. Germline V CDR1 and CDR2: SGHVS, FQNEAQ. V was cut by 2 bases and J by 1 base, with 14 bases left in between. CDR3 nucleotide sequence: TGTGCCAGCAGCTTATATTTAGGGGTTGGGAACACTGAAGCTTTCTTT. Amino acid sequence: CASSLYLGVGNTEAFF.

The chain joins TRBV5-5 to TRBJ1-2; D not resolved. Germline assignment: CDR1 SGHKS and CDR2 YYEKEE (reference sequence). This CDR3 is 15 amino acids long. V shed 0 bases and J shed 1 base, with 10 bases lying between them. In DNA form, the CDR3 reads TGTGCCAGCAGCTTGGTGCGCCGGTTTAACTATGGCTACACCTTC. Its protein product is CASSLVRRFNYGYTF.

The CDR3 DNA follows: TGTGCCAGCAGCTGGGGGAAGGGAACTGAAGCTTTCTTT. The encoded protein is CASSWGKGTEAFF. The rearrangement uses TRBV7-9 and TRBJ1-1, with D tentatively TRBD1 (5 bases). V was clipped by 4 bases and J by 5 bases, with 11 bases between them. The CDR3 consists of 13 residues. Germline V CDR1 and CDR2: SEHNR, FQNEAQ (reference sequence).

This clone appeared once. The V and J genes are TRBV6-5 and TRBJ2-1; TRBD2 matches at 7 bases. The CDR3 is 14 amino acids. V was clipped by 2 bases and J by 7 bases; unmatched bases: 5. The germline V gene encodes CDR1 MNHEY and CDR2 SVGAGI. CDR3 sequence: CASSYGGRGNEQFF. CDR3 bases: TGTGCCAGCAGTTACGGCGGGAGAGGGAATGAGCAGTTCTTC.

This chain links TRBV14 with TRBJ2-7; 7 nucleotides align to TRBD2. V trimming: 6 bases; J trimming: 5 bases; junction bases outside the gene matches: 7. CDR1 SGHDN and CDR2 FVKESK come from the germline V gene. This CDR3 comprises 13 residues. The CDR3 reads CASSHTGTNEQYF. CDR3 nucleotide sequence: TGTGCCAGCAGTCACACCGGGACTAACGAGCAGTACTTC.

The chain combines TRBV5-4 with TRBJ2-1; no reliable D call. Deletions cut 7 bases from V and 9 bases from J, with 14 bases between. Germline V gene data show CDR1 as SGHNT and CDR2 as YYREEE (reference sequence). The CDR3 is made up of 12 amino acids. The CDR3 coding sequence is TGTGCCAGCGTTAAATATGACGGTGAGCAGTTCTTC. Protein product: CASVKYDGEQFF.

The rearrangement links TRBV27 to TRBJ2-7, with 8 bases identical to TRBD1. V lost 1 base, J lost 6 bases, and 5 bases stayed unmatched. The CDR3 contains 14 residues. Germline V gives CDR1 MNHEY, CDR2 SMNVEV (reference sequence). CDR3 region: CASSLLDRVGEQYF. The CDR3 DNA follows: TGTGCCAGCAGTTTATTGGACAGGGTGGGCGAGCAGTACTTC.

The rearrangement links TRBV5-1 to TRBJ2-7; D might be TRBD2 (6 bases). The CDR3 spans 12 residues. Germline CDR1 is SGHRS and CDR2 is YFSETQ. The V and J ends lost 4 bases and 5 bases respectively, with 10 bases between them. The CDR3 protein is CASSPPSDEQYF. In DNA, the CDR3 is TGCGCCAGCAGCCCCCCTAGCGACGAGCAGTACTTC.